The 4 T cell receptor beta chains below come from one sample, sequenced in a study of CD8+CD57+ T cells in acquired aplastic anemia. Patients chosen for sequencing had CD8+CD57+ cells that had expanded, as shown by flow cytometry. Genomic DNA templated the TCR beta VDJ and CDR3 profiling. TCRdb reanalysed the reads using MiXCR and keeps one entry per CDR3 protein. The table has under 350,000 distinct CDR3 sequences, around three fifths seen once; the top ten hold 1% to 1.5%. What was sequenced was sorted CD4+, CD8+, or CD8+CD57+ T cells (not recorded which) from PBMCs. All receptors derive from a human donor with aplastic anemia.

The J gene is TRBJ2-7, the V gene TRBV4-2; 7 nucleotides match TRBD2. Germline V lookup: CDR1 LGHNA, CDR2 YNFKEQ. V trimming: 4 bases; J trimming: 3 bases; junction bases outside the gene matches: 3. This CDR3 contains 13 residues. The CDR3 bases are TGTGCCAGCAGCCCCACTAGCGACTACGAGCAGTACTTC. It codes for CASSPTSDYEQYF.

The chain employs TRBV20-1 and TRBJ1-5, with D possibly matching TRBD1 (6 bases). The V gene's germline CDR1 is DFQATT and CDR2 SNEGSKA (reference sequence). This CDR3 has 14 residues. V shed 5 bases and J shed 4 bases, with 15 bases lying between them. For the CDR3, the DNA is TGCAGTGCTCGGACCAGGGGCTGGAATCAGCCCCAGCATTTT. It is translated as CSARTRGWNQPQHF.

This CDR3 is CASSEGTGGEKLFF. Written as DNA, the CDR3 is TGCGCCAGCAGTGAGGGGACAGGGGGTGAAAAACTGTTTTTT. The gene calls are TRBV10-1 and TRBJ1-4; 11 nucleotides line up with TRBD1. The ends lost 2 bases at V and 7 bases at J; junction bases unmatched: 0. There are 14 residues in the CDR3. Germline V gives CDR1 WNHNN, CDR2 SYGVQD (reference sequence).

A note on this clonotype: A read error may explain this, as a much larger clone is one base away. The rearrangement joins TRBV7-2 to TRBJ1-3; 9 bases line up with TRBD1. This CDR3 contains 15 residues. Germline lookup yields CDR1 SGHTA and CDR2 FQGNSA. V lost 5 bases and J lost 4; bases outside the gene matches: 6. CDR3 DNA sequence: TGTGCCAGCAGCCGAAACAGGGGGCGAGGAAACACCATATATTTT. Encoded protein: CASSRNRGRGNTIYF. The full variable domain, rest sourced from reference TRBV7-2 and TRBJ1-3, is GAGVSQSPSNKVTEKGKDVELRCDPISGHTALYWYRQSLGQGLEFLIYFQGNSAPDKSGLPSDRFSAERTGGSVSTLTIQRTQQEDSAVYLCASSRNRGRGNTIYFGEGSWLTVV.